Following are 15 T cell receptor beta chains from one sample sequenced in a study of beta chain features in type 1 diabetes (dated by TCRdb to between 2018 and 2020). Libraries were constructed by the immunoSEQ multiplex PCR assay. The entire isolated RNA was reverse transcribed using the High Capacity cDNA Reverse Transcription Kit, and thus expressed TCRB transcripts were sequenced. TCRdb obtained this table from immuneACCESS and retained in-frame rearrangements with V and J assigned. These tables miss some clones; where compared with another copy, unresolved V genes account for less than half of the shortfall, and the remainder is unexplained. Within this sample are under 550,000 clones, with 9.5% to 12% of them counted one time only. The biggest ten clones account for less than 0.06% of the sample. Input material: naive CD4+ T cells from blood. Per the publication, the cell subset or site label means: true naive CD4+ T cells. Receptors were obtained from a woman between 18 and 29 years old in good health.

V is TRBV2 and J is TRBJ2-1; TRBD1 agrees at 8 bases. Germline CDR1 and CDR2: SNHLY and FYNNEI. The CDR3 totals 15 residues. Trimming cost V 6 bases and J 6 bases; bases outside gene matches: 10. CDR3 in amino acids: CASSADRVGSNEQFF. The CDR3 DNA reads TGTGCCAGCAGCGCGGACAGGGTGGGGTCCAATGAGCAGTTCTTC.

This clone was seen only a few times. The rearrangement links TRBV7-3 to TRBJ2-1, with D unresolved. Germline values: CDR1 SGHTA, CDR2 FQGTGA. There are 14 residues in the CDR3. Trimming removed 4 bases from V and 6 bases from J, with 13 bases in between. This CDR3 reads CASSSYPRANEQFF. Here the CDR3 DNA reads TGTGCCAGCAGCTCATACCCCCGTGCCAATGAGCAGTTCTTC.

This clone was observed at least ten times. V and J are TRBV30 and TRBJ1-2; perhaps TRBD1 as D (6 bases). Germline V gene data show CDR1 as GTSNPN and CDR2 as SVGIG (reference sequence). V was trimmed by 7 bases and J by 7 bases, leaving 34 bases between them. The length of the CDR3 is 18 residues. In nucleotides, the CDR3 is TGTGCCTTCTGTCCCTTGTCCGGGGGCCGCAGCCTGGCGTGTGGCTACACCTTC. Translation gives CAFCPLSGGRSLACGYTF.

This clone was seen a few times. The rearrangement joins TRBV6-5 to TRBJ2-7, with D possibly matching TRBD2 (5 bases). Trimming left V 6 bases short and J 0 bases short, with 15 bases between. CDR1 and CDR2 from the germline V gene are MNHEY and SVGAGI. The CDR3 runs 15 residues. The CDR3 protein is CASSRLSGSSYEQYF. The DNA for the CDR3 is TGTGCCAGCAGCCGTCTGAGTGGGAGCTCCTACGAGCAGTACTTC.

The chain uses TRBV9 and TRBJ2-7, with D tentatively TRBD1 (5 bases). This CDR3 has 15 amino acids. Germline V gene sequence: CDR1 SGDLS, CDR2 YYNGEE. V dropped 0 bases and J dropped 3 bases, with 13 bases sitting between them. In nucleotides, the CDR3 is TGTGCCAGCAGCGTAGCTGATACAGGCCTCTACGAGCAGTACTTC. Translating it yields CASSVADTGLYEQYF.

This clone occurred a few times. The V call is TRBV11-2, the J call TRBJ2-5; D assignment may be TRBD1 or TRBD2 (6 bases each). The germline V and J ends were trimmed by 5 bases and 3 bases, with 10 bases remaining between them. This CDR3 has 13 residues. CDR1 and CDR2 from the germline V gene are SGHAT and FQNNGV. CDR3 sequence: CASSPGAEETQYF. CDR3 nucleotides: TGTGCCAGCAGCCCGGGGGCGGAAGAGACCCAGTACTTC.

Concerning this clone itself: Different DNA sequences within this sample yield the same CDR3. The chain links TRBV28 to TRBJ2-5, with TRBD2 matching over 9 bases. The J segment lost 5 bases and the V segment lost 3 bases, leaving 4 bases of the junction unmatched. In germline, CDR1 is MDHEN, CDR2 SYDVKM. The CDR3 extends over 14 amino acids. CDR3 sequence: CASSFLAGRETQYF. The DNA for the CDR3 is TGTGCCAGCAGTTTTCTAGCGGGGAGGGAGACCCAGTACTTC.

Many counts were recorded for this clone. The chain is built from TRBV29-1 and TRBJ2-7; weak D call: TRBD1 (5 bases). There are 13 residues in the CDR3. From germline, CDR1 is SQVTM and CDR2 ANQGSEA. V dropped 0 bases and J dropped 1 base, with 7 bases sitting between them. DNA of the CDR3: TGCAGCGTTGAAGACCGACAGTCCTACGAGCAGTACTTC. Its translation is CSVEDRQSYEQYF.

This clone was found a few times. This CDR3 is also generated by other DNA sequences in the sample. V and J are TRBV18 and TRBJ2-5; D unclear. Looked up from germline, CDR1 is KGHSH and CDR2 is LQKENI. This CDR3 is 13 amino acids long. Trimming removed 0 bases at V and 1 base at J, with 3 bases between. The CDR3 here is CASSPPSQETQYF. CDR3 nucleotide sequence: TGTGCCAGCTCACCACCTAGCCAAGAGACCCAGTACTTC. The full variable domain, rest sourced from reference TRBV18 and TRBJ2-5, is NAGVMQNPRHLVRRRGQEARLRCSPMKGHSHVYWYRQLPEEGLKFMVYLQKENIIDESGMPKERFSAEFPKEGPSILRIQQVVRGDSAAYFCASSPPSQETQYFGPGTRLLVL.

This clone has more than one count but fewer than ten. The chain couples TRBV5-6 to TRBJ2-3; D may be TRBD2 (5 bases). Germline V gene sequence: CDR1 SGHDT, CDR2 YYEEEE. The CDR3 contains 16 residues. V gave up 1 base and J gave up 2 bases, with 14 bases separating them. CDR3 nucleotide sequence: TGTGCCAGCAGCTTGATGGGGAGAACCTCCACAGATACGCAGTATTTT. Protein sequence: CASSLMGRTSTDTQYF.

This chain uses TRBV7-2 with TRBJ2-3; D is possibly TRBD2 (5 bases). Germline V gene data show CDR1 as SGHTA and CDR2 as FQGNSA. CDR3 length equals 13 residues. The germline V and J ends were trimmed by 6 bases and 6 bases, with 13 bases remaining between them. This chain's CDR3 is CASRLGPRDTQYF. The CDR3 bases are TGTGCCAGCAGACTAGGGCCAAGGGATACGCAGTATTTT.

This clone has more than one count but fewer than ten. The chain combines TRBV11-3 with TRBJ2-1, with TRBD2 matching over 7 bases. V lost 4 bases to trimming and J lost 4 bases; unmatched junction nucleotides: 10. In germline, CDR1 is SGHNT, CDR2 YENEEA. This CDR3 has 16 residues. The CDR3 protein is CASSSHKASGYNEQFF. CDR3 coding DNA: TGTGCCAGCAGCTCCCACAAGGCTAGCGGTTACAATGAGCAGTTCTTC.

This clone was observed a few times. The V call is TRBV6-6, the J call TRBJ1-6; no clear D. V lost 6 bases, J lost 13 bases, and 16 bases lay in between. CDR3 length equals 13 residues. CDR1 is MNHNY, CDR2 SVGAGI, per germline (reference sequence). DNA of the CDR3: TGTGCCAGCAGGGCTCAGCTAGGGATCCCCCTCCACTTT. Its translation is CASRAQLGIPLHF.

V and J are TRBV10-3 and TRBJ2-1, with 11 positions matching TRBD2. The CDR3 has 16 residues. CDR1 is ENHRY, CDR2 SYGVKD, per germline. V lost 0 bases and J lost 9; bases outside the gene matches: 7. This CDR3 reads CAISESVSSGGSEQFF. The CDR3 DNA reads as TGTGCCATCAGTGAGTCGGTTTCTAGCGGGGGGAGTGAGCAGTTCTTC.

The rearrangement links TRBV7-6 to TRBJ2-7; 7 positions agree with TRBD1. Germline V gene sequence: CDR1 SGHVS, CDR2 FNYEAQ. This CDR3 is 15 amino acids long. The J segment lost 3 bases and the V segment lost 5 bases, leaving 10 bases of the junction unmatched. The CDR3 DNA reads TGTGCCAGCAGCGTCCAGACAGGGCCAATCTACGAGCAGTACTTC. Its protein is CASSVQTGPIYEQYF.